This TCR beta chain came from a study of cytomegalovirus exposure and HLA in healthy donors. Vbeta (60) and Jbeta (13) primers were used in the PCR. The protocol was immunoSEQ multiplex PCR, while the TCRdb copy is restricted to in-frame clones and leaves out a portion. The top ten clones hold 3% to 4.5% of a sample with about 200,000 clones, almost 80% of them seen once. On this clone: As yet, its antigen is unknown.

Germline V gene data show CDR1 as MNHEY and CDR2 as SVGAGI. The CDR3 loop spans 15 amino acids. V lost 2 bases, J lost 2 bases, and 4 bases stayed unmatched. Broader study findings: A few CMV-associated chains were confirmed in vitro to be specific for CMV antigens.

The chain is built from TRBV6-5 and TRBJ2-3; 7 bases match TRBD2. What was sequenced was PBMCs. The source is a male donor in good health and CMV-seronegative. DNA for the CDR3: TGTGCCAGCAGTTACGGGGGGGTCTTCACAGATACGCAGTATTTT. This sequence encodes CASSYGGVFTDTQYF.